A selection of T cell receptor beta chains follows, all from one sample in a study of cytomegalovirus exposure and HLA in healthy donors. Data came from immunoSEQ multiplex PCR; TCRdb stores just in-frame clones and leaves some out. The sample carries roughly 120,000 clones, approximately 80% recorded once. Sequencing was done on a sample of PBMCs. The source is a woman aged 55-69 years in good health and CMV-seropositive. Each CDR3 is given with its conserved first and last residue. The order of the fields is J gene, clone size, V gene, D gene, CDR3 protein, CDR3 DNA. A D gene is named only where the DNA matches it firmly. For some rows the clone size is stated as once, few or many, or as a class when expanded; others skip it.

TRBJ2-5,NA,TRBV4-2,NA,CASSQGPQGTMETQYF,TGTGCCAGCAGCCAAGGCCCCCAGGGTACCATGGAGACCCAGTACTTC
TRBJ2-3,NA,TRBV6-5,TRBD1,CASWTGGTDTQYF,TGTGCCAGTTGGACAGGTGGAACAGATACGCAGTATTTT
TRBJ2-3,NA,TRBV7-3,TRBD1,CASSPIGTGGGTDTQYF,TGTGCCAGCAGCCCTATCGGGACAGGGGGCGGCACAGATACGCAGTATTTT
TRBJ2-5,NA,TRBV19,TRBD2,CASSIWASGRAETQYF,TGTGCCAGTAGTATTTGGGCTAGCGGGAGGGCCGAGACCCAGTACTTC
TRBJ1-2,NA,TRBV11-1,NA,CASSLDSWAAGYTF,TGTGCCAGCAGCCTCGACAGCTGGGCCGCTGGCTACACCTTC
TRBJ2-1,once,TRBV18,TRBD1,CASSPRTGSYNEQFF,TGTGCCAGCTCACCAAGGACAGGCTCCTACAATGAGCAGTTCTTC
TRBJ1-1,once,TRBV29-1,NA,CSVERLMNTEAFF,TGCAGCGTTGAGAGACTCATGAACACTGAAGCTTTCTTT
TRBJ2-3,NA,TRBV7-3,NA,CASSLISGIQGALRTDTQYF,TGTGCCAGCAGCCTTATCTCGGGGATACAGGGAGCCCTTAGAACAGATACGCAGTATTTT
TRBJ2-3,NA,TRBV28,NA,CASSPAGGTDTQYF,TGTGCCAGCAGCCCGGCAGGGGGGACAGATACGCAGTATTTT
TRBJ1-4,few,TRBV6-6,TRBD1,CASREPGQGNEKLFF,TGTGCCAGCAGGGAACCGGGACAGGGGAATGAAAAACTGTTTTTT
TRBJ2-7,NA,TRBV14,NA,CASSPGLGGFYEQYF,TGTGCCAGCAGTCCGGGCCTCGGAGGATTCTACGAGCAGTACTTC
TRBJ1-5,NA,TRBV7-9,TRBD1,CASSLGGQGVNQPQHF,TGTGCCAGCAGCTTAGGTGGACAGGGAGTTAATCAGCCCCAGCATTTT
TRBJ2-1,few,TRBV19,TRBD2,CASSPGTSTRNEQFF,TGTGCCAGTAGCCCCGGGACTAGCACGCGAAATGAGCAGTTCTTC
TRBJ2-2,NA,TRBV9,TRBD2,CASSVVVAGGTGELFF,TGTGCCAGCAGCGTAGTTGTAGCGGGAGGCACCGGGGAGCTGTTTTTT
TRBJ1-2,NA,TRBV18,NA,CASSPATGPNYGYTF,TGTGCCAGCTCACCTGCCACGGGTCCAAACTATGGCTACACCTTC
TRBJ1-5,NA,TRBV4-2,NA,CASSQDLASLNQPQHF,TGTGCCAGCAGCCAAGATCTGGCCTCGCTCAATCAGCCCCAGCATTTT
TRBJ1-2,NA,TRBV10-3,NA,CAISYDRNYGYTF,TGTGCCATCAGTTATGACAGAAACTATGGCTACACCTTC
TRBJ2-7,NA,TRBV5-1,TRBD1,CASSTPGQAYEQYF,TGCGCCAGCAGCACCCCGGGACAGGCCTACGAGCAGTACTTC
TRBJ1-2,NA,TRBV10-3,NA,CAISDIRSTKYGYTF,TGTGCCATCAGTGACATCAGGTCAACAAAATATGGCTACACCTTC
TRBJ2-2,NA,TRBV4-2,TRBD2,CASSQETGAGAGRTGELFF,TGTGCCAGCAGCCAAGAAACAGGTGCGGGAGCTGGGAGGACCGGGGAGCTGTTTTTT
TRBJ1-2,NA,TRBV29-1,NA,CSVHDRVLYGYTF,TGCAGCGTTCATGACCGGGTCTTATATGGCTACACCTTC
TRBJ2-5,NA,TRBV4-1,NA,CASSQGQTAQETQYF,TGCGCCAGCAGCCAAGGCCAGACAGCCCAAGAGACCCAGTACTTC
TRBJ1-2,NA,TRBV2,TRBD1,CASSARQGDGYTF,TGTGCCAGCAGCGCAAGACAGGGGGATGGCTACACCTTC
TRBJ1-1,few,TRBV7-6,TRBD1,CASSLQGAGVGTEAFF,TGTGCCAGCAGCTTACAGGGGGCGGGGGTGGGCACTGAAGCTTTCTTT
TRBJ2-7,NA,TRBV5-1,NA,CASSRGAENEQYF,TGCGCCAGCAGCCGGGGGGCTGAAAACGAGCAGTACTTC
TRBJ2-5,NA,TRBV19,NA,CASRPGLIGTQYF,TGCGCCAGTCGTCCAGGGTTAATCGGGACCCAGTACTTC
TRBJ2-3,NA,TRBV5-6,NA,CASSLASSTDTQYF,TGTGCCAGCAGCTTGGCGAGTAGCACAGATACGCAGTATTTT
TRBJ2-1,NA,TRBV5-4,TRBD2,CASSPGGTQNNEQFF,TGTGCCAGCAGCCCGGGGGGGACGCAAAACAATGAGCAGTTCTTC
TRBJ2-1,once,TRBV19,TRBD2,CASMAGGSAAKQFF,TGTGCCAGTATGGCGGGAGGGTCAGCAGCGAAACAGTTCTTC
TRBJ2-5,few,TRBV25-1,NA,CASSQGSLETQYF,TGTGCCAGCAGCCAGGGTAGCTTAGAGACCCAGTACTTC
TRBJ2-1,NA,TRBV6-6,TRBD2,CASSLAGVSYNEQFF,TGTGCCAGCAGTCTAGCGGGGGTTTCCTACAATGAGCAGTTCTTC
TRBJ2-1,NA,TRBV5-1,TRBD2,CASSLASTWTSFSSYNEQFF,TGCGCCAGCAGCTTGGCTTCGACTTGGACTAGCTTTAGCTCCTACAATGAGCAGTTCTTC
TRBJ2-2,NA,TRBV5-1,NA,CASSQGQITGELFF,TGCGCCAGCAGCCAGGGACAAATTACCGGGGAGCTGTTTTTT
TRBJ1-1,NA,TRBV21-1,NA,CASSKGRGGEGTEAFF,TGTGCCAGCAGCAAAGGTCGCGGGGGCGAAGGGACTGAAGCTTTCTTT
TRBJ2-2,NA,TRBV9,NA,CASSGTRLVPGELFF,TGTGCCAGCAGCGGCACCAGACTAGTTCCCGGGGAGCTGTTTTTT
TRBJ2-2,few,TRBV7-3,TRBD2,CASSLTLGLAAGELFF,TGTGCCAGCAGCTTAACATTGGGACTAGCGGCCGGGGAGCTGTTTTTT
TRBJ1-1,NA,TRBV6-1,NA,CASTRGIMNTEAFF,TGTGCCAGCACTCGGGGTATAATGAACACTGAAGCTTTCTTT
TRBJ1-2,few,TRBV19,TRBD1,CASTPQGLYGYTF,TGTGCCAGTACCCCACAGGGGCTCTATGGCTACACCTTC
TRBJ2-5,NA,TRBV7-9,NA,CASRHNRDTQETQYF,TGTGCCAGCAGACATAACCGGGACACCCAAGAGACCCAGTACTTC
TRBJ1-1,few,TRBV5-4,NA,CASSAGRYTEAFF,TGTGCCAGCAGCGCGGGACGATACACTGAAGCTTTCTTT
TRBJ2-7,NA,TRBV5-1,TRBD1,CASSLPGQHSYEQYF,TGCGCCAGCAGCCTCCCGGGACAGCACTCCTACGAGCAGTACTTC
TRBJ1-5,once,TRBV9,TRBD1,CASSVQGGDQPQHF,TGTGCCAGCAGCGTCCAGGGGGGCGATCAGCCCCAGCATTTT
TRBJ2-2,NA,TRBV28,TRBD1,CAMATGVTGELFF,TGTGCCATGGCGACAGGGGTTACCGGGGAGCTGTTTTTT
TRBJ1-3,NA,TRBV6-5,TRBD1,CASSVDRGGNTIYF,TGTGCCAGCAGTGTGGACAGGGGAGGAAACACCATATATTTT
TRBJ2-7,NA,TRBV7-2,NA,CASSSGLAYEQYF,TGTGCCAGCAGCTCAGGACTGGCCTACGAGCAGTACTTC
TRBJ2-3,few,TRBV14,NA,CASSQQGADTQYF,TGTGCCAGCAGCCAACAGGGCGCAGATACGCAGTATTTT
TRBJ2-4,NA,TRBV20-1,NA,CSAGLNIQYF,TGCAGTGCCGGACTGAACATTCAGTACTTC
TRBJ2-7,NA,TRBV19,TRBD2,CASSLTSGRNEQYF,TGTGCCAGTAGCTTGACTAGCGGGAGAAACGAGCAGTACTTC
TRBJ2-7,NA,TRBV7-3,NA,CASSLIGGASYEQYF,TGTGCCAGCAGCTTAATCGGGGGAGCCTCCTACGAGCAGTACTTC
TRBJ2-6,once,TRBV27,NA,CASSFSGANVLTF,TGTGCCAGCAGTTTTTCGGGTGCCAACGTCCTGACTTTC
TRBJ2-1,NA,TRBV6-5,TRBD1,CASSYGQGYNEQFF,TGTGCCAGCAGTTACGGACAGGGCTACAATGAGCAGTTCTTC